The clone carrying this T cell receptor (beta chain) was counted only a few times. The junction departs from germline at one end; a sequencing error may be responsible. Arm-PCR of CDR3 regions and iRepertoire HTBI primers were used to build TCR beta libraries. TCRdb reprocessed the multiplex PCR reads with MiXCR, giving one entry per CDR3 protein. The sample contains around 500,000 distinct CDR3 sequences, around 13% of which appear only once. The data are from a study of regulatory T cells in long-lasting Graves disease. There are 16 residues in the CDR3. Germline CDR1 is MNHEY and CDR2 is SVGEGT. The time point was: newly diagnosed GD, antithyroid drugs for less than 3 months. PBMC RNA was the source of the TCR library. The same sample was also studied in work on T cells in Graves' hyperthyroidism and ophthalmopathy. Per that paper: Each patient was aged 18 to 65 and had newly diagnosed hyperthyroidism of under 2 months' duration. The study excluded patients with uncontrolled infection, other autoimmune disease, pregnancy or lactation. TCR CDR3 regions were first amplified by RT-PCR with HTBI primers.

This receptor was taken from a woman aged 25 to 39 with Graves disease. The sequencing here drew on peripheral blood mononuclear cells (PBMCs), taken at new diagnosis, from a patient treated with antithyroid drugs. The chain combines TRBV6-2 or TRBV6-3 with TRBJ2-7; 10 bases agree with TRBD1. The CDR3 DNA follows: TGTGCCAGCAGTCCGTTGGCATCGGGACAGGGGTCCCCCCGGGACTTC. The encoded protein is CASSPLASGQGSPRDF.